This entry is about one T cell receptor (beta chain). As yet, its antigen is unknown. The data were taken from a study of blood T cells in healthy people across ages. A second PCR, run for about 6 to 11 cycles, used a sample-barcoded 5' primer plus a J-beta primer mix. Template switching added a 12-random-nucleotide identifier to every cDNA molecule. TCRdb reanalysed the 5' RACE reads using MiXCR and keeps one entry per CDR3 protein. Here the sample spans some 370,000 distinct CDR3 sequences, approximately 51% being singletons. Study-level points and caveats: Diversity estimates drawn from one million T cells were deemed underestimates. When set beside aged donors, long-lived donors presented more naive CD4+ cells and higher diversity.

With V trimmed by 6 bases and J by 4 bases, 8 bases remained unmatched. In germline, CDR1 is MNHEY, CDR2 SMNVEV (reference sequence). CDR3 length: 15 residues. The chain couples TRBV27 to TRBJ1-2, with 10 bases fitting TRBD1. This TCR came from a man aged 55 to 69 in good health. The sample consisted of blood. The CDR3 nucleotides read TGTGCCAGCAGATACTCGACAGGGGGCGTCTATGGCTACACCTTC. It codes for CASRYSTGGVYGYTF.